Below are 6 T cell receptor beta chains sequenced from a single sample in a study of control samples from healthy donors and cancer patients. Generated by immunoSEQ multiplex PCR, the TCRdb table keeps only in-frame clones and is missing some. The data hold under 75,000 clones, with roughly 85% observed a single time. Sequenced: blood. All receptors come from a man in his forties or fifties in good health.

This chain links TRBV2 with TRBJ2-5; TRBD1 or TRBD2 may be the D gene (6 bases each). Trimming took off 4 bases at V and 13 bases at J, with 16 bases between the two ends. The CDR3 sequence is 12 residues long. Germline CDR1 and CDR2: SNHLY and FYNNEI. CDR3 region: CASSVGGRLAYF. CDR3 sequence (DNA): TGTGCCAGCAGTGTAGGGGGGAGATTGGCGTACTTC.

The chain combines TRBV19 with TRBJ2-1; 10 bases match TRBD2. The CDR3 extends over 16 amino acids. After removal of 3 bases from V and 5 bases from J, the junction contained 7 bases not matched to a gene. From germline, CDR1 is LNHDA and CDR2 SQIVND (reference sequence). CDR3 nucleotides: TGTGCCAGTAGTATTCGGCTAGCGGGGGTACACAATGAGCAGTTCTTC. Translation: CASSIRLAGVHNEQFF.

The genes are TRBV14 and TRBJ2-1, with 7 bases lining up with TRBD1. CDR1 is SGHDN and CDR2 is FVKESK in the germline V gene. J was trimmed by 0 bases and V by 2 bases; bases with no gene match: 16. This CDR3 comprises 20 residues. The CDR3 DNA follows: TGTGCCAGCAGCCAAACCCCCCCGACAGGGCGATATAGCTCCTACAATGAGCAGTTCTTC. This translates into CASSQTPPTGRYSSYNEQFF.

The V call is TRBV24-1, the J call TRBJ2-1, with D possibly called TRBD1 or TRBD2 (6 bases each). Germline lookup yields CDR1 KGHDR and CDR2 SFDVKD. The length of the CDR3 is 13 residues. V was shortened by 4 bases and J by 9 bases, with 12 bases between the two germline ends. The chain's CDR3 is CATSERGRPEQFF. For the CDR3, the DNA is TGTGCCACCAGTGAACGGGGGCGTCCTGAGCAGTTCTTC.

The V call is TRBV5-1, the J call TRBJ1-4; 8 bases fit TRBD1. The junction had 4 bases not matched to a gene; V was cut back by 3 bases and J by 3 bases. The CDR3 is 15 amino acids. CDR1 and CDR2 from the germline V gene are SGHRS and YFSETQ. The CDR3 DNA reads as TGCGCCAGCAGCTATCAGGGGGCGCCTAATGAAAAACTGTTTTTT. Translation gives CASSYQGAPNEKLFF.

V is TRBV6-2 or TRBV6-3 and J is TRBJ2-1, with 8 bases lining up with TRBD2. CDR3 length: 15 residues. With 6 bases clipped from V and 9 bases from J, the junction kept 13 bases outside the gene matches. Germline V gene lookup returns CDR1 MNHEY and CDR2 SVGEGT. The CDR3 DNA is TGTGCCAGCAGCTCTAGCGGGTCCATATTCAGTGAGCAGTTCTTC. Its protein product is CASSSSGSIFSEQFF.